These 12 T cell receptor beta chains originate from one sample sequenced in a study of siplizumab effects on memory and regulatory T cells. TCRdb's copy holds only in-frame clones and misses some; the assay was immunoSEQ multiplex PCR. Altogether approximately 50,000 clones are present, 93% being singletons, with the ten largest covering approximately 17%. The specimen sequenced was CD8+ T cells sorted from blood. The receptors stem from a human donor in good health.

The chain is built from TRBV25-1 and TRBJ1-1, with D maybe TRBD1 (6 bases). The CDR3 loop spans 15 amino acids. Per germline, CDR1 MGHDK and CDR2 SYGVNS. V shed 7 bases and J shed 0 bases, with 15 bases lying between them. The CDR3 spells CASKGDIAMNTEAFF. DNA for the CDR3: TGTGCCAGCAAGGGGGACATTGCAATGAACACTGAAGCTTTCTTT.

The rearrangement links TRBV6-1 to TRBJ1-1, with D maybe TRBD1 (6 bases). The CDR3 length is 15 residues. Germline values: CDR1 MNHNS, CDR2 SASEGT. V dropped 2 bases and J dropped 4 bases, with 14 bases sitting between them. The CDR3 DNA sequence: TGTGCCAGCAGTGAATTCGGGGAAGGGGGCACTGAAGCTTTCTTT. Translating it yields CASSEFGEGGTEAFF.

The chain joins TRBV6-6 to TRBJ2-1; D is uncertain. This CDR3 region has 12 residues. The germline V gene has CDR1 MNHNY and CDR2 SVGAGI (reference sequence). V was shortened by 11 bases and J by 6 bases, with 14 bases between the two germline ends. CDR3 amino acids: CAVSSGLNEQFF. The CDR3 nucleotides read TGTGCCGTTTCCTCGGGCCTCAATGAGCAGTTCTTC.

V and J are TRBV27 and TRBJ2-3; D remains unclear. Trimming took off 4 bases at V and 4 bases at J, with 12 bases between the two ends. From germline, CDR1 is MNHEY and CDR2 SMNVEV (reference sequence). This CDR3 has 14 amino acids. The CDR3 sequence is CASSSLGPADTQYF. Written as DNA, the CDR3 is TGTGCCAGCAGTTCCCTCGGTCCGGCAGATACGCAGTATTTT.

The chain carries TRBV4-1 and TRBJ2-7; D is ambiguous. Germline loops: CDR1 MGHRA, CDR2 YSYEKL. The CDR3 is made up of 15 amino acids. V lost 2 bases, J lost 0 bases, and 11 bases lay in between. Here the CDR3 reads CASSQTGASSYEQYF. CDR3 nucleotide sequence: TGCGCCAGCAGCCAAACGGGTGCGAGCTCCTACGAGCAGTACTTC.

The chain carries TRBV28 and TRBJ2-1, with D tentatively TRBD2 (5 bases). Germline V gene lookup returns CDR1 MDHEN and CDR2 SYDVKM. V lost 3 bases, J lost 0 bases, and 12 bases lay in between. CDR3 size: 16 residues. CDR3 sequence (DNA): TGTGCCAGCAGTTTGGACCGAACTAGCTCCTACAATGAGCAGTTCTTC. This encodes CASSLDRTSSYNEQFF.

The chain's CDR3 is CASSTTGGYYGYTF. The CDR3 region has the DNA TGTGCCAGCAGCACGACAGGGGGCTACTATGGCTACACCTTC. V is TRBV11-2 and J is TRBJ1-2; 10 nucleotides match TRBD1. Germline loops: CDR1 SGHAT, CDR2 FQNNGV. The CDR3 has 14 residues. The V gene end was trimmed by 5 bases and the J gene end by 3 bases; junction bases not matched to a gene: 3.

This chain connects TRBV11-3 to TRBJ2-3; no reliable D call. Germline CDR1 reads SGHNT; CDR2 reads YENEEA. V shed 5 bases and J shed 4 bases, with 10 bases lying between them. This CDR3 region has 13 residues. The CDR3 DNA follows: TGTGCCAGCAGCGTGGGATACGCAGATACGCAGTATTTT. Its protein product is CASSVGYADTQYF.

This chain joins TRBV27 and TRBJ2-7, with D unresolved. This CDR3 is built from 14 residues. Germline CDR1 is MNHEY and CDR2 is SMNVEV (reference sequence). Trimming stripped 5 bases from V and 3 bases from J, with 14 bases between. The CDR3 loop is CASSPLWQDYEQYF. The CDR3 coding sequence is TGTGCCAGCAGTCCCCTTTGGCAGGACTACGAGCAGTACTTC.

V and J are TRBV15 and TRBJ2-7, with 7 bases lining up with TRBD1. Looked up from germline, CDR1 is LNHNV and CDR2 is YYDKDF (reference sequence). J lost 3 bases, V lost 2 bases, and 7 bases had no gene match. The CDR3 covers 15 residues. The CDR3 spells CATSRPGQAYYEQYF. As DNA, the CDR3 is TGTGCCACCAGCAGACCCGGACAGGCTTACTACGAGCAGTACTTC.

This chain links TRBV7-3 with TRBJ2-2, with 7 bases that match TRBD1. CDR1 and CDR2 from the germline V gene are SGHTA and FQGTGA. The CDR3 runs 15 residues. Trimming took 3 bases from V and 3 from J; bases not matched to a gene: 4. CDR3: CASSFTGADTGELFF. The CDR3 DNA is TGTGCCAGCAGCTTTACAGGGGCGGACACCGGGGAGCTGTTTTTT. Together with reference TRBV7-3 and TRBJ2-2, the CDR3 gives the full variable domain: GAGVSQTPSNKVTEKGKYVELRCDPISGHTALYWYRQSLGQGPEFLIYFQGTGAADDSGLPNDRFFAVRPEGSVSTLKIQRTERGDSAVYLCASSFTGADTGELFFGEGSRLTVL.

CDR3 sequence reads: CASSSVQAGGVYTQYF. CDR3 coding DNA: TGTGCCAGCAGTTCAGTCCAAGCGGGAGGCGTGTATACGCAGTATTTT. The rearrangement joins TRBV27 to TRBJ2-3, with 9 bases lining up with TRBD2. Per the germline V gene, CDR1 is MNHEY and CDR2 is SMNVEV (reference sequence). This CDR3 is 16 amino acids long. V trimming: 4 bases; J trimming: 7 bases; junction bases outside the gene matches: 12.